Listed below are T cell receptor beta chains from one sample, sequenced in a study of blood T cells in healthy people across ages. TCRdb ran MiXCR on the 5' RACE reads and lists one entry per CDR3 protein. Of about 290,000 distinct CDR3 sequences listed, about 25% are singletons. Input material: blood. The receptors were gathered from an older woman in good health. Both conserved end residues are part of each CDR3. A D gene is named only where the DNA matches it firmly. Clone sizes are given selectively: once, few, many, or a class where the clone is expanded.

>.|TRBD2|TRBJ2-5|TRBV7-8
TGTGCCAGCAGCTCTAGCGGGAGACTAGAGACCCAGTACTTC
CASSSSGRLETQYF
>.|.|TRBJ2-5|TRBV28
TGTGCCAGCCAGTCGGGTGGGAAGACCCAGTACTTC
CASQSGGKTQYF
>many|.|TRBJ2-3|TRBV4-2
TGTGCCAGCAGCCCGGGTGGAGATACGCAGTATTTT
CASSPGGDTQYF
>.|.|TRBJ2-2|TRBV2
TGTGCCAGCAGTGAAAGTCGGACAGAGGTTAACACCGGCGAGCTGTTTTTT
CASSESRTEVNTGELFF
>many|.|TRBJ1-2|TRBV29-1
TGCAGCGTTGGCGGGGGGGACTACACCTTC
CSVGGGDYTF
>few|.|TRBJ1-6|TRBV14
TGTGCCAGCAGCCCGCGGGGTTCCAATTCACCCCTCCACTTT
CASSPRGSNSPLHF
>.|TRBD1|TRBJ2-4|TRBV20-1
TGCAGTGCTCCGTCGACAGGGGCGGGGAACATTCAGTACTTC
CSAPSTGAGNIQYF
>.|.|TRBJ1-2|TRBV5-1
TGCGCCAGCAGCTTCACCGCTGTGGCAGAACCGTATGGCTACACCTTC
CASSFTAVAEPYGYTF
>few|.|TRBJ2-5|TRBV20-1
TGCAGTGCCGCCAGGAGGGAGAATAGAGAAGAGACCCAGTACTTC
CSAARRENREETQYF
>.|.|TRBJ1-1|TRBV28
TGTGCCAGCAGTTTATTGCCGGGGGCGAACACTGAAGCTTTCTTT
CASSLLPGANTEAFF
>.|.|TRBJ2-7|TRBV27
TGTGCCAGCGCCTCCCTCTACGAGCAGTACTTC
CASASLYEQYF
>.|.|TRBJ2-1|TRBV25-1
TGTGCCAGCAGTGAGGTCGACATTGATGAGCAGTTCTTC
CASSEVDIDEQFF
>once|.|TRBJ2-7|TRBV3-1
TGTGCCAGCAGCCATGGTGCAGGGGTCTACGAGCAGTACTTC
CASSHGAGVYEQYF
>.|.|TRBJ2-4|TRBV6-5
TGTGCCAGCAGTCGACAGGACTCCGGCAAAAACATTCAGTACTTC
CASSRQDSGKNIQYF
>.|.|TRBJ1-1|TRBV11-2
TGTGCCAGCACCGTCGCCAGGCAAAGCACTGAAGCTTTCTTT
CASTVARQSTEAFF
>few|.|TRBJ1-2|TRBV28
TGTGCCAGCAGTTTGGGGGGCGCCCCCAGCTATGGCTACACCTTC
CASSLGGAPSYGYTF
>many|TRBD1|TRBJ1-1|TRBV4-3
TGCGCCAGCAGCCAAGCCCGACAGGGCTCTACGAACACTGAAGCTTTCTTT
CASSQARQGSTNTEAFF
>.|TRBD2|TRBJ2-5|TRBV27
TGTGCCAGCAGTTCCTCGGTGTCGGGAGGCCAAGAGACCCAGTACTTC
CASSSSVSGGQETQYF
>few|.|TRBJ2-5|TRBV7-2
TGTGCCAGCAGCTGGACGGATGGCAGTACTCAAGAGACCCAGTACTTC
CASSWTDGSTQETQYF
>few|.|TRBJ2-1|TRBV10-3
TGTGCCATCAAACCTACAGCAGGCTCCTACAATGAGCAGTTCTTC
CAIKPTAGSYNEQFF
>.|TRBD1|TRBJ2-3|TRBV5-1
TGCGCCAGCAGCTCAACAGGGGACAGCACAGATACGCAGTATTTT
CASSSTGDSTDTQYF
>few|TRBD1|TRBJ2-7|TRBV28
TGTGCCAGCAGACCAATACCGGGACAGGGCTACGAGCAGTACTTC
CASRPIPGQGYEQYF
>few|.|TRBJ1-5|TRBV4-1
TGCGCCAGCAGCCAAGATGGGGGGGTGAATCAGCCCCAGCATTTT
CASSQDGGVNQPQHF
>many|.|TRBJ1-4|TRBV12-3/TRBV12-4
TGTGCCAGCAGTTTAGGTGGCAGGGTCATAAAGGAAAAACTGTTTTTT
CASSLGGRVIKEKLFF
>.|.|TRBJ1-5|TRBV29-1
TGCAGCGTTGCGCACAGAAGCGATCAGCCCCAGCATTTT
CSVAHRSDQPQHF
>few|.|TRBJ2-7|TRBV4-2
TGTGCCAGCAGCCAAGAATCCTCGCAGGTGCCCTACGAGCAGTACTTC
CASSQESSQVPYEQYF
>few|.|TRBJ2-1|TRBV5-1
TGCGCCAGCAGCTTGGGGCCCTTCCCAAACAATGAGCAGTTCTTC
CASSLGPFPNNEQFF
>.|TRBD2|TRBJ2-7|TRBV2
TGTGCCAGCAGCAGTCGCCTAGCGGACTACGAGCAGTACTTC
CASSSRLADYEQYF